The 24 T cell receptor beta chains in this list originate from one sample, sequenced in a study of T cells in Graves' hyperthyroidism and ophthalmopathy. RNA transcripts yielded amplified TCR beta CDR3 regions. Initially, a first-round RT-PCR of the TCR CDR3 employed the HTBI primer set. TCRdb reprocessed the multiplex PCR reads with MiXCR, giving one entry per CDR3 protein. This table holds 250,000 to 300,000 distinct CDR3 sequences, approximately 15% found once. Source material: blood. Source of these receptors: a woman aged 40 to 50 with Graves' hyperthyroidism.

This clonotype was detected many times. The chain employs TRBV28 and TRBJ2-7, with D maybe TRBD1 (5 bases). The V gene lost 7 bases and the J gene lost 1 base, with 14 bases spanning the gap. The CDR3 covers 14 residues. Looked up from germline, CDR1 is MDHEN and CDR2 is SYDVKM. CDR3 loop: CASKGRASSYEQYF. The CDR3 nucleotides are TGTGCCAGCAAGGGCAGGGCTTCTTCCTACGAGCAGTACTTC.

A few counts support this clonotype. This chain joins TRBV12-3 or TRBV12-4 and TRBJ2-2, with D unclear. The CDR3 spans 12 residues. V was pared by 2 bases and J by 6 bases, with 4 bases between. The CDR3 sequence: CASSLSPGELFF. CDR3 DNA: TGTGCCAGCAGTTTATCCCCCGGGGAGCTGTTTTTT.

At least ten counts were recorded for this clonotype. The chain joins TRBV6-1 to TRBJ2-7; D might be TRBD1 or TRBD2, each matching 5 bases. The CDR3 length is 13 residues. The V gene lost 5 bases and the J gene lost 3 bases, with 11 bases spanning the gap. Germline lookup yields CDR1 MNHNS and CDR2 SASEGT. The CDR3 DNA follows: TGTGCCAGCAGTCAAGGGACCTTCTACGAGCAGTACTTC. Its protein is CASSQGTFYEQYF.

This clonotype was recorded at least ten times. The rearrangement joins TRBV2 to TRBJ2-3; D remains ambiguous. Per the germline V gene, CDR1 is SNHLY and CDR2 is FYNNEI. Trimming removed 8 bases at V and 2 bases at J, with 8 bases between. The CDR3 loop spans 12 amino acids. The chain's CDR3 is CASRYPTDTQYF. Here the CDR3 DNA reads TGTGCCAGCCGTTACCCCACAGATACGCAGTATTTT.

A remark on this clonotype: With a much larger clone just one base away, this may be a read error. A read error is likely, as this CDR3 ends without the conserved phenylalanine or tryptophan. The V gene is TRBV20-1, the J gene TRBJ1-1; TRBD1 matches 7 bases. Per the germline V gene, CDR1 is DFQATT and CDR2 is SNEGSKA (reference sequence). J was trimmed by 5 bases and V by 6 bases; bases with no gene match: 12. CDR3 length: 14 residues. This CDR3 is CSAHPTQGETEAFV. CDR3 sequence (DNA): TGCAGTGCCCACCCTACCCAGGGGGAAACTGAAGCTTTCGTT.

This clonotype was counted at least ten times. The V call is TRBV27, the J call TRBJ1-6; D not resolved. Per germline, CDR1 MNHEY and CDR2 SMNVEV (reference sequence). The CDR3 contains 16 residues. V dropped 3 bases and J dropped 1 base, with 10 bases sitting between them. The CDR3 region is CASSLNRESYNSPLHF. For the CDR3, the DNA is TGTGCCAGCAGTTTGAACAGAGAGTCCTATAATTCACCCCTCCACTTT.

The genes are TRBV9 and TRBJ2-1; D gene unclear. The V gene lost 0 bases and the J gene lost 12 bases, with 13 bases spanning the gap. The CDR3 is made up of 13 amino acids. The V gene's germline CDR1 is SGDLS and CDR2 YYNGEE. CDR3 protein: CASSVVGRRPQFF. DNA of the CDR3: TGTGCCAGCAGCGTAGTAGGTAGAAGACCGCAGTTCTTC. The complete variable domain, with remaining parts taken from reference TRBV9 and TRBJ2-1, reads DSGVTQTPKHLITATGQRVTLRCSPRSGDLSVYWYQQSLDQGLQFLIQYYNGEERAKGNILERFSAQQFPDLHSELNLSSLELGDSALYFCASSVVGRRPQFFGPGTRLTVL.

This clonotype was observed a handful of times. The chain combines TRBV5-1 with TRBJ1-1; 9 bases line up with TRBD1. J was trimmed by 5 bases and V by 1 base; bases with no gene match: 9. The CDR3 totals 16 residues. Germline V gene sequence: CDR1 SGHRS, CDR2 YFSETQ. CDR3 region: CASSLMGQGDWTEAFF. Written as DNA, the CDR3 is TGCGCCAGCAGCTTGATGGGACAGGGAGATTGGACTGAAGCTTTCTTT.

This clonotype has more than one count but fewer than ten. The CDR3: CSASVRFWDRVKGYTF. In DNA form, the CDR3 reads TGCAGTGCTAGCGTTAGGTTTTGGGACAGGGTTAAAGGCTACACCTTC. This chain connects TRBV20-1 to TRBJ1-2; 9 nucleotides align to TRBD1. Germline CDR1 is DFQATT and CDR2 is SNEGSKA (reference sequence). CDR3 size: 16 residues. The trim removed 3 bases at V and 8 bases at J, leaving 16 bases unmatched.

This clonotype has a count of ten or more. The rearrangement uses TRBV6-1 and TRBJ2-7, with TRBD2 as a possible D gene (5 bases). This CDR3 has 13 residues. The V end was cut by 6 bases, the J end by 4 bases, with 13 bases between. Germline V gene lookup returns CDR1 MNHNS and CDR2 SASEGT. CDR3 residues: CASRRGIGYEQYF. As DNA, the CDR3 is TGTGCCAGCAGACGAGGGATTGGGTACGAGCAGTACTTC.

In this sample, this clonotype turned up many times. The chain links TRBV28 to TRBJ2-7; D gene unclear. There are 11 residues in the CDR3. From germline, CDR1 is MDHEN and CDR2 SYDVKM. V was shortened by 6 bases and J by 3 bases, with 6 bases between the two germline ends. Written as DNA, the CDR3 is TGTGCCAGCAGGACGAACTACGAGCAGTACTTC. Translating gives CASRTNYEQYF.

This clonotype was observed a few times. The rearrangement joins TRBV2 to TRBJ1-4; no clear D. Trimming removed 1 base at V and 6 bases at J, with 6 bases between. The CDR3 sequence is 13 residues long. Looked up from germline, CDR1 is SNHLY and CDR2 is FYNNEI. The CDR3 reads CASSEEGDEKLFF. The CDR3, as DNA: TGTGCCAGCAGTGAAGAGGGAGATGAAAAACTGTTTTTT.

This clonotype was counted at least ten times. The genes are TRBV28 and TRBJ2-2; D perhaps matches TRBD1 (6 bases). CDR1 is MDHEN, CDR2 SYDVKM, per germline. V lost 3 bases and J 0 bases, leaving 17 bases between the germline ends. The CDR3 runs to 18 residues. The CDR3 DNA reads as TGTGCCAGCAGTTTGGCCCTGGGGGCCGCGGCGAACACCGGGGAGCTGTTTTTT. Its translation: CASSLALGAAANTGELFF.

This clonotype was observed at least ten times. The rearrangement links TRBV2 to TRBJ2-7; D tentatively fits TRBD1 or TRBD2 (5 bases each). Germline V gives CDR1 SNHLY, CDR2 FYNNEI. The CDR3 totals 13 residues. Trimming stripped 10 bases from V and 2 bases from J, with 15 bases between. The CDR3 loop reads CATLGETTYEQYF. In DNA, the CDR3 is TGTGCCACCTTAGGGGAGACTACCTACGAGCAGTACTTC.

This clonotype was counted at least ten times. This rearrangement joins TRBV11-2 to TRBJ1-1; D possibly corresponds to TRBD1 (5 bases). V gave up 9 bases and J gave up 1 base, with 12 bases separating them. The CDR3 is 13 residues long. CDR1 and CDR2 from the germline V gene are SGHAT and FQNNGV. The CDR3 spells CASSGTPNTEAFF. In DNA, the CDR3 is TGTGCCAGTTCCGGGACCCCGAACACTGAAGCTTTCTTT. Drawing the rest from reference TRBV11-2 and TRBJ1-1, the complete variable domain is EAGVAQSPRYKIIEKRQSVAFWCNPISGHATLYWYQQILGQGPKLLIQFQNNGVVDDSQLPKDRFSAERLKGVDSTLKIQPAKLEDSAVYLCASSGTPNTEAFFGQGTRLTVV.

This clonotype was recorded at least ten times. The chain couples TRBV20-1 to TRBJ1-1; D gene uncertain. The CDR3 has 11 amino acids. The V end lost 0 bases, the J end lost 6 bases, and 5 bases lay between the germline ends. The germline CDR1 and CDR2 sequences are DFQATT and SNEGSKA (reference sequence). The CDR3 spells CSARDVAEAFF. The CDR3 nucleotides are TGCAGTGCTAGAGATGTAGCTGAAGCTTTCTTT.

This clonotype was observed a handful of times. The chain carries TRBV2 and TRBJ2-1; the match to TRBD2 covers 7 bases. With 6 bases clipped from V and 11 bases from J, the junction kept 16 bases outside the gene matches. The CDR3 has 15 residues. Germline-derived CDR1 and CDR2 are SNHLY and FYNNEI. The CDR3 region has the DNA TGTGCCAGCAGCTCGTCTGGCGGGAGCATGGCGAAGCAGTTCTTC. This encodes CASSSSGGSMAKQFF. The entire variable domain, with the rest obtained from reference TRBV2 and TRBJ2-1, is as follows: EPEVTQTPSHQVTQMGQEVILRCVPISNHLYFYWYRQILGQKVEFLVSFYNNEISEKSEIFDDQFSVERPDGSNFTLKIRSTKLEDSAMYFCASSSSGGSMAKQFFGPGTRLTVL.

This clonotype occurred many times. This chain connects TRBV11-2 to TRBJ2-2; perhaps TRBD2 as D (6 bases). The CDR3 length is 15 residues. Germline CDR1 and CDR2: SGHAT and FQNNGV. V was cut by 5 bases and J by 3 bases, with 13 bases left in between. CDR3 DNA: TGTGCCAGCAGCCGGGCGGGGATCGACACCGGGGAGCTGTTTTTT. Its protein is CASSRAGIDTGELFF.

V usage is TRBV6-2 or TRBV6-3 and J usage is TRBJ1-1; maybe TRBD1 (6 bases). The germline CDR1 and CDR2 sequences are MNHEY and SVGEGT. The CDR3 has 10 amino acids. Trimming pared 6 bases from V and 7 bases from J, leaving 6 bases between. This chain's CDR3 is CASRTGEAFF. The DNA for the CDR3 is TGTGCCAGCAGGACAGGTGAAGCTTTCTTT.

The table lists this clonotype with many counts. This sequence joins TRBV7-9 and TRBJ1-1, with no clear D. From germline, CDR1 is SEHNR and CDR2 FQNEAQ (reference sequence). The germline V and J ends were trimmed by 1 base and 0 bases, with 12 bases remaining between them. The CDR3 length is 16 residues. The CDR3: CASSLDRNSLNTEAFF. CDR3 DNA: TGTGCCAGCAGCTTAGATCGTAACTCCCTGAACACTGAAGCTTTCTTT.

The V and J genes are TRBV19 and TRBJ1-2; 7 bases are shared with TRBD1. The V gene's germline CDR1 is LNHDA and CDR2 SQIVND (reference sequence). The J segment lost 7 bases and the V segment lost 4 bases, leaving 15 bases of the junction unmatched. CDR3 length: 16 residues. The CDR3 DNA sequence: TGTGCCAGTAGTAACCGGGACAGAGCTAAATGGCGTGGCTACACCTTC. It encodes CASSNRDRAKWRGYTF.

This clonotype was recorded at least ten times. The V gene is TRBV28, the J gene TRBJ2-7; TRBD2 might be the D (5 bases). Trimming stripped 6 bases from V and 2 bases from J, with 11 bases between. Germline CDR1 reads MDHEN; CDR2 reads SYDVKM. There are 13 residues in the CDR3. The CDR3 region has the DNA TGTGCCAGCAGCCGGGATTCTCCCTACGAGCAGTACTTC. Its translation: CASSRDSPYEQYF. Using reference TRBV28 and TRBJ2-7 for the parts outside the CDR3, the full variable domain is DVKVTQSSRYLVKRTGEKVFLECVQDMDHENMFWYRQDPGLGLRLIYFSYDVKMKEKGDIPEGYSVSREKKERFSLILESASTNQTSMYLCASSRDSPYEQYFGPGTRLTVT.

In its sample, this clonotype was seen many times. CDR3 nucleotide sequence: TGTGCCAGCACTAAAGCTTGGGATCAGCCCCAGCATTTT. Translating gives CASTKAWDQPQHF. The V call is TRBV2, the J call TRBJ1-5; D is unclear. Germline V CDR1 and CDR2: SNHLY, FYNNEI. The V end was cut by 7 bases, the J end by 5 bases, with 12 bases between. The CDR3 consists of 13 residues.

J is TRBJ2-2 and V is TRBV19; TRBD2 matches 8 bases. The CDR3 is made up of 18 amino acids. V shed 0 bases and J 3 bases; nucleotides not matched to a gene: 9. Germline CDR1 reads LNHDA; CDR2 reads SQIVND (reference sequence). CDR3 bases: TGTGCCAGTAGTATAGATATTATAGCGGGAAGTTACACCGGGGAGCTGTTTTTT. Translation: CASSIDIIAGSYTGELFF.